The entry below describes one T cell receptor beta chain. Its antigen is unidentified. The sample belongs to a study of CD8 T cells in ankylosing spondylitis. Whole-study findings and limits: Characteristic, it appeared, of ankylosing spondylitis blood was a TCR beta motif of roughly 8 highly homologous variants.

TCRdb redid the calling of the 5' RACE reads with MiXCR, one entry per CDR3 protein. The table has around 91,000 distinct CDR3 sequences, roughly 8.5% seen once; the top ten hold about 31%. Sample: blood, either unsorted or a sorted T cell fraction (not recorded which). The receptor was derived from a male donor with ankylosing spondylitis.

CDR3 region: CASSQVTGTVYGYTF. DNA of the CDR3: TGTGCCAGCAGCCAAGTGACCGGGACGGTCTATGGCTACACCTTC. V and J are TRBV14 and TRBJ1-2, with D maybe TRBD1 (5 bases). The V and J ends lost 1 base and 4 bases respectively, with 13 bases between them. The CDR3 extends over 15 amino acids. CDR1 and CDR2 from the germline V gene are SGHDN and FVKESK.